A few counts support the clone carrying this T cell receptor beta chain. From germline, CDR1 is SEHNR and CDR2 FQNEAQ (reference sequence). The CDR3 is 14 amino acids. J gave up 4 bases and V 6 bases, and 8 bases lay outside the gene matches. The data were obtained in a study of blood T cell repertoires in COVID-19. Study-wide background: Samples came from the United States, Italy and Spain, spanning acute and convalescent COVID-19.

Method: immunoSEQ multiplex PCR; TCRdb's copy keeps in-frame clones and lacks some. The sample has around 250,000 clones, 88% seen once. Recruitment covered about two dozen US areas and drew participants whose ages spanned about 18 to 90 years. Participants' own reports of clinical history determined their cohort assignment. Material: PBMCs or T cells enriched from blood (not recorded which). The rearrangement joins TRBV7-9 to TRBJ2-7, with 8 bases lining up with TRBD1. The sequence derives from a woman aged 40 to 50 who had been exposed to COVID-19. The CDR3 reads CASRPRRQGYEQYF. CDR3 DNA sequence: TGTGCCAGCAGACCCAGGAGACAGGGGTACGAGCAGTACTTC.